Sequencing of this T cell receptor (beta chain) was carried out in a study of OX40 agonist ivuxolimab in advanced cancers. Study results and limitations: Mean expanded clone counts were higher in CD8+ than CD4+ T cells.

Deletions cut 1 base from V and 0 bases from J, with 18 bases between. Germline CDR1 and CDR2: ENHRY and SYGVKD. The CDR3 contains 18 residues. As for this clone: Antigen: not known.

The repertoire was sequenced with immunoSEQ multiplex PCR; TCRdb's copy has only in-frame clones and lacks some. The profile covers 40,000 to 45,000 clones, with 75% to 90% appearing a single time and about 4.5% taken by the ten largest. Autoimmune disease history or systemic immunosuppression excluded patients. The V call is TRBV10-3, the J call TRBJ1-1; possible D gene TRBD1, 6 bases. This clonotype was sampled from an adult with an advanced solid tumor such as melanoma, head and neck, liver or kidney cancer. The sequencing here drew on CD4+ or CD8+ T cells sorted from blood, taken in a trial of the OX40 agonist ivuxolimab. As DNA, the CDR3 is TGTGCCATCAGTGAGTTGGTACAGGGAGCCTTGTTGAACACTGAAGCTTTCTTT. It encodes CAISELVQGALLNTEAFF.